Listed below are T cell receptor beta chains from one sample, sequenced in a study of CD8+ T cells in alopecia areata. Data came from immunoSEQ multiplex PCR; TCRdb stores just in-frame clones and leaves some out. In the table there are 270,000 or so clones, roughly 60% of which are singletons. The sequencing here drew on CD4+ T cells sorted from blood, taken at week 24, from a patient treated with tofacitinib. Source of these receptors: a human donor with alopecia areata. The CDR3 runs from the conserved cysteine through the conserved F or W. The D gene is left open where the match is weak. The size of a clone is reported for some rows only, either as once, few or many, or as a class for expanded clones.

clone_size d_call j_call v_call cdr3_aa cdr3_nt
. . TRBJ1-2 TRBV30 CAWSQQRGLYGYTF TGTGCCTGGAGCCAACAAAGGGGACTCTATGGCTACACCTTC
. . TRBJ1-2 TRBV25-1 CASSGNNYGYTF TGTGCCAGCAGTGGGAATAACTATGGCTACACCTTC
few . TRBJ1-2 TRBV30 CAWSVGWAGYGYTF TGTGCCTGGAGTGTAGGATGGGCCGGGTATGGCTACACCTTC
once TRBD1 TRBJ1-2 TRBV29-1 CSVVPGQLVLNYGYTF TGCAGCGTCGTCCCGGGACAGCTGGTCCTCAACTATGGCTACACCTTC
. . TRBJ2-5 TRBV9 CASSVVADQETQYF TGTGCCAGCAGCGTAGTGGCAGACCAAGAGACCCAGTACTTC
once . TRBJ2-7 TRBV6-6 CASSYEVAYEQYF TGTGCCAGCAGTTACGAGGTTGCCTACGAGCAGTACTTC
. TRBD1 TRBJ1-2 TRBV5-1 CASSSGQGNGYTF TGCGCCAGCAGCTCCGGACAGGGCAATGGCTACACCTTC
. TRBD1 TRBJ2-7 TRBV5-1 CASSYGQGGHEQYF TGCGCCAGCAGCTACGGACAGGGGGGTCACGAGCAGTACTTC
. . TRBJ2-7 TRBV7-2 CASSYSLSSRGEQYF TGTGCCAGCAGCTATAGTTTGAGTAGCCGGGGCGAGCAGTACTTC
. TRBD1 TRBJ2-3 TRBV5-1 CASSLRTGGTDTQYF TGCGCCAGCAGCTTACGGACAGGGGGCACAGATACGCAGTATTTT
. . TRBJ2-1 TRBV15 CATSNLAVLHFEQFF TGTGCCACCAGCAATTTAGCGGTACTGCATTTTGAGCAGTTCTTC
few TRBD1 TRBJ2-4 TRBV7-2 CASSLTGQGGNIQYF TGTGCCAGCAGCCTGACGGGACAGGGAGGAAACATTCAGTACTTC